A selection of T cell receptor beta chains follows, all from one sample in a study of blood T cell repertoires in COVID-19. Profiled with immunoSEQ multiplex PCR; TCRdb holds only in-frame clones, not every one. The sample shows around 140,000 clones, roughly 84% of them seen only once. Specimen: peripheral blood. These receptors were collected from a woman aged 55-69 years with acute or convalescent COVID-19. Both conserved end residues are part of each CDR3.

v_gene,j_gene,CDR3aa
TRBV3-1/TRBV3-2,TRBJ2-4,CASSRGGGARKNIQYF
TRBV28,TRBJ1-3,CASSRTGISGNTIYF
TRBV28,TRBJ1-5,CASSPFGTGTNQPQHF
TRBV4-2,TRBJ2-7,CASSQDRDRPYEQYF
TRBV28,TRBJ2-3,CASSRGGYDTQYF
TRBV27,TRBJ1-2,CASSLSGQGEYYGYTF
TRBV20-1,TRBJ2-7,CSAIQIYEQYF
TRBV6-1,TRBJ2-5,CASSEQGTAGETQYF
TRBV6-5,TRBJ2-7,CASSRGQALWYF
TRBV20-1,TRBJ1-3,CSASPHSPGNTIYF
TRBV28,TRBJ1-5,CASSLGGPSNQPQHF
TRBV6-2/TRBV6-3,TRBJ2-5,CASSTATGAETQYF
TRBV7-6,TRBJ2-1,CASSTPHIGAFSYNEQFF